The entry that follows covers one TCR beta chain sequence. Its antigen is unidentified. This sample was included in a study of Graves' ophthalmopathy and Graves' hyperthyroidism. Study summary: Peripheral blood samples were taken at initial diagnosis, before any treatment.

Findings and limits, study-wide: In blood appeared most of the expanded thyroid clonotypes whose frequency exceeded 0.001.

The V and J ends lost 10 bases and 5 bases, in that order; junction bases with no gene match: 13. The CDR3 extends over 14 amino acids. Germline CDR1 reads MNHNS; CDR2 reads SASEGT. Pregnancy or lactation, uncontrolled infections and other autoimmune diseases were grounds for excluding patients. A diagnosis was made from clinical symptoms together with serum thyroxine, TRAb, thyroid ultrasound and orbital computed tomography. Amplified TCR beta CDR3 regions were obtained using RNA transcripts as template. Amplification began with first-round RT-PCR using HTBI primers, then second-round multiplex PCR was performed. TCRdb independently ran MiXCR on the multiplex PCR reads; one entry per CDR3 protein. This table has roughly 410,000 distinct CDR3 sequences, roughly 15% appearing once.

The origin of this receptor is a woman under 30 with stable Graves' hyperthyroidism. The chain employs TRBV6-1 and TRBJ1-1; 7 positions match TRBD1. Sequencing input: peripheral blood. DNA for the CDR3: TGTGCCATCAGGAACCAGGGGGAGAGGACTGAAGCTTTCTTT. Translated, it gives CAIRNQGERTEAFF.